These T cell receptor beta chains were read from a single sample in a study of cytomegalovirus exposure and HLA in healthy donors. The assay was immunoSEQ multiplex PCR, and TCRdb's table has in-frame clones only and misses some. The sample includes about 180,000 clones, over 75% of them seen just once. Material: PBMCs. These receptors originate from a man aged 60 to 69 in good health and CMV-seronegative. The CDR3 runs from the conserved cysteine through the conserved F or W. D genes are given only for firm matches. The size field is filled for only some rows; it gives once, few, many or a size class.

j_gene	d_gene	abundance	len	v_gene	CDR3nt	CDR3aa
TRBJ1-2	NA	NA	18	TRBV7-8	TGTGCCAGCAGCTTAGCTATTTCCTCAGGGGCGAGTAACTATGGCTACACCTTC	CASSLAISSGASNYGYTF
TRBJ2-3	TRBD2	NA	16	TRBV5-1	TGCGCCAGCAGCTTGGGTAGCGGGGTTATCACAGATACGCAGTATTTT	CASSLGSGVITDTQYF
TRBJ1-1	NA	NA	14	TRBV7-2	TGTGCCAGCAGCTTAATCCCCGAGGGCACTGAAGCTTTCTTT	CASSLIPEGTEAFF
TRBJ1-1	NA	NA	14	TRBV2	TGTGCCAGCAGTGCAATCCGGGTCTACACTGAAGCTTTCTTT	CASSAIRVYTEAFF
TRBJ2-7	NA	NA	14	TRBV5-1	TGCGCCAGCAGCCGGATCGGGGGGCCCTACGAGCAGTACTTC	CASSRIGGPYEQYF
TRBJ1-4	NA	NA	14	TRBV30	TGTGCCTGGAGTCTCGGGAGTAGTTATGAAAAACTGTTTTTT	CAWSLGSSYEKLFF
TRBJ1-1	TRBD1	NA	15	TRBV5-6	TGTGCCAGCAGCCCCGGGACAGGGTCGTTCACTGAAGCTTTCTTT	CASSPGTGSFTEAFF
TRBJ1-2	TRBD1	NA	15	TRBV19	TGTGCCAGTAGTATCCCCCCGACAGGGTTCTATGGCTACACCTTC	CASSIPPTGFYGYTF
TRBJ2-1	TRBD2	NA	15	TRBV9	TGTGCCAGCAGCGTTGGGACTAGCGAATACAATGAGCAGTTCTTC	CASSVGTSEYNEQFF
TRBJ1-2	TRBD1	once	18	TRBV7-2	TGTGCCAGCAGCAACAACCGGGACAGGGGGCGCGGAAGTTATGGCTACACCTTC	CASSNNRDRGRGSYGYTF
TRBJ2-2	NA	NA	15	TRBV5-1	TGCGCCAGCAGCAGTACACCGACGAACACCGGGGAGCTGTTTTTT	CASSSTPTNTGELFF
TRBJ1-1	TRBD1	few	15	TRBV5-1	TGCGCCAGCAGACTGCCCCTGGACAGGGAACGGGAAGCTTTCTTT	CASRLPLDREREAFF
TRBJ1-1	NA	NA	18	TRBV1	TGCACCAGCAGCCCTCACTCGAGGGGGCGTTTCCGGTCGACTGAAGCTTTCTTT	CTSSPHSRGRFRSTEAFF
TRBJ2-5	NA	NA	13	TRBV7-9	TGTGCCAGCAGTGAAAGCGGCCAAGAGACCCAGTACTTC	CASSESGQETQYF
TRBJ1-2	NA	once	12	TRBV2	TGTGCCAGCAGTGATGAAGGGGCTGGCTACACCTTC	CASSDEGAGYTF
TRBJ1-2	NA	NA	12	TRBV5-6	TGTGCCAGCAGCTTTTCAGGGAAAGGCTACACCTTC	CASSFSGKGYTF
TRBJ2-1	TRBD2	NA	15	TRBV5-4	TGTGCCAGCAGCTTGAGCGGGGGGTCCTACAATGAGCAGTTCTTC	CASSLSGGSYNEQFF
TRBJ2-7	NA	NA	13	TRBV7-2	TGTGCCAGCAGCTTAGCGGGCAGCTTCGGGCAGTACTTC	CASSLAGSFGQYF
TRBJ2-3	TRBD2	NA	13	TRBV5-1	TGCGCCAGCAGCATGGGAGGGACAGATACGCAGTATTTT	CASSMGGTDTQYF
TRBJ2-7	NA	NA	12	TRBV6-5	TGTGCCAGCAGTCTATCGGTGGGCGAGCAGTACTTC	CASSLSVGEQYF
TRBJ2-7	TRBD1	NA	17	TRBV12-5	TGTGCTAGTGGTTTGAGTCCGGGACAGGGTGTCCCCTACGAGCAGTACTTC	CASGLSPGQGVPYEQYF
TRBJ2-7	NA	NA	12	TRBV13	TGTGCCAGCAGCTTACAAATGTACGAGCAGTACTTC	CASSLQMYEQYF
TRBJ2-1	TRBD2	NA	18	TRBV5-4	TGTGCCAGCAGCTTAACGGGGTGGGGAGCGGGAGGGGACAATGAGCAGTTCTTC	CASSLTGWGAGGDNEQFF
TRBJ1-6	NA	NA	14	TRBV6-1	TGTGCCAGCAGTGAGGGACATGATAATTCACCCCTCCACTTT	CASSEGHDNSPLHF
TRBJ1-1	NA	once	15	TRBV19	TGTGCCAGTAGTATAAATAGCAAGGCGGACACTGAAGCTTTCTTT	CASSINSKADTEAFF
TRBJ2-5	TRBD1	NA	15	TRBV7-7	TGTGCCAGCAGCTTTGGGGGACAGGGTCAAGAGACCCAGTACTTC	CASSFGGQGQETQYF
TRBJ2-2	NA	NA	15	TRBV5-5	TGTGCCAGCAGCTTGACTAGCTCCAACACCGGGGAGCTGTTTTTT	CASSLTSSNTGELFF
TRBJ2-5	TRBD2	NA	15	TRBV29-1	TGCAGCGTTGAAAGTGGACTAGCGGCTCAAGAGACCCAGTACTTC	CSVESGLAAQETQYF
TRBJ2-7	TRBD1	NA	14	TRBV29-1	TGCAGCGTTGGGGGCCGGACAGGGCTCTACGAGCAGTACTTC	CSVGGRTGLYEQYF
TRBJ2-1	NA	NA	13	TRBV7-2	TGTGCCAGCAGCCGCAGCCAGGCCTCGGAGCAGTTCTTC	CASSRSQASEQFF
TRBJ1-2	NA	once	16	TRBV29-1	TGCAGCGTTGAAGTCGGGTCGGTGGGAGGTCTCTATGGCTACACCTTC	CSVEVGSVGGLYGYTF
TRBJ1-1	NA	NA	14	TRBV14	TGTGCCAGCAGCCAAATGGCCGGCGGAACTGAAGCTTTCTTT	CASSQMAGGTEAFF
TRBJ2-5	NA	NA	16	TRBV7-9	TGTGCCAGCAGCTTGGTGGGGCAGGGGCCCCAAGAGACCCAGTACTTC	CASSLVGQGPQETQYF
TRBJ2-2	TRBD1	NA	15	TRBV28	TGTGCCAGCAGTGGGACAGGGTCGGACACCGGGGAGCTGTTTTTT	CASSGTGSDTGELFF
TRBJ2-7	NA	NA	11	TRBV7-2	TGTGCCAGCAATAAGAGGAACGAGCAGTACTTC	CASNKRNEQYF
TRBJ1-4	NA	NA	14	TRBV5-1	TGCGCCAGCAGCACGGGGGTTTCTGGGGGAAAACTGTTTTTT	CASSTGVSGGKLFF
TRBJ2-2	TRBD1	NA	16	TRBV7-8	TGTGCCAGCAGCGCGGACAGGGTTGGAATTACCGGGGAGCTGTTTTTT	CASSADRVGITGELFF
TRBJ2-3	NA	NA	16	TRBV7-2	TGTGCCAGCAGCTTAGATAGCGGCACTAGCACAGATACGCAGTATTTT	CASSLDSGTSTDTQYF
TRBJ1-1	NA	NA	13	TRBV29-1	TGCAGCGTTGATAGTGGGGGAGGGACTGAAGCTTTCTTT	CSVDSGGGTEAFF
TRBJ2-5	NA	NA	15	TRBV14	TGTGCCAGCAGCCAACGGAGGGGACTCACAGGGACCCAGTACTTC	CASSQRRGLTGTQYF
TRBJ2-5	TRBD1	few	13	TRBV10-3	TGTGCCTCTAGGGGGCCTCAAGGAGAGACCCAGTACTTC	CASRGPQGETQYF
TRBJ1-2	NA	NA	15	TRBV7-8	TGTGCCAGCAGCTTAAATGGGGGGTCCGGAGGGGGCTACACCTTC	CASSLNGGSGGGYTF
TRBJ2-1	NA	NA	16	TRBV19	TGTGCCAGTAGTATCCGGAGGCAAATGGCCAACAATGAGCAGTTCTTC	CASSIRRQMANNEQFF
TRBJ2-7	NA	NA	13	TRBV27	TGTGCCAGCAGTTTTACGGGAACCTACGAGCAGTACTTC	CASSFTGTYEQYF
TRBJ2-5	NA	NA	13	TRBV2	TGTGCCAGCAGTGGCGGACTACAAGAGACCCAGTACTTC	CASSGGLQETQYF
TRBJ2-3	NA	NA	12	TRBV7-2	TGTGCCAGCAGCCAGAGCACAGATACGCAGTATTTT	CASSQSTDTQYF
TRBJ1-2	NA	few	13	TRBV2	TGTGCCAGCAGTGAACGCAGGGGATATGGCTACACCTTC	CASSERRGYGYTF
TRBJ2-5	NA	NA	17	TRBV5-1	TGCGCCAGCAGCTTGCCCCTCCGACAGGGACTAGACGAGACCCAGTACTTC	CASSLPLRQGLDETQYF
TRBJ1-6	NA	NA	14	TRBV6-1	TGTGCCGCAATACCCGGGATAGCTAATTCACCCCTCCACTTT	CAAIPGIANSPLHF
TRBJ2-7	NA	NA	13	TRBV27	TGTGCCAGCAGTTTAGCACAGACATACGAGCAGTACTTC	CASSLAQTYEQYF
TRBJ1-4	TRBD1	NA	15	TRBV27	TGTGCCAGCGGACTAACAGGGGGTACAAATGAAAAACTGTTTTTT	CASGLTGGTNEKLFF
TRBJ2-7	TRBD2	NA	15	TRBV7-9	TGTGCCAGCAGCTTAGCAGCGGGAGGTCTTTACGAGCAGTACTTC	CASSLAAGGLYEQYF
TRBJ1-2	NA	NA	14	TRBV19	TGTGCCAGTAGTCGCGACAGTCGCTACTATGGCTACACCTTC	CASSRDSRYYGYTF
TRBJ1-4	NA	NA	13	TRBV5-4	TGTGCCAGCAGCCAGATAGGGTCGGGGGAACTGTTTTTT	CASSQIGSGELFF
TRBJ1-1	NA	NA	14	TRBV19	TGTGCCAGTAGTCTAGGCGGGCCGAGGGCTGAAGCTTTCTTT	CASSLGGPRAEAFF
TRBJ2-5	TRBD2	NA	12	TRBV6-1	TGTGCCAGCGGGAGGGGCCAAGAGACCCAGTACTTC	CASGRGQETQYF
TRBJ2-3	TRBD2	NA	16	TRBV19	TGTGCCAGTAGTCCCCGGACTAGCGGGGGCACAGATACGCAGTATTTT	CASSPRTSGGTDTQYF
TRBJ2-7	TRBD2	NA	15	TRBV6-5	TGTGCCAGCAGTTCGAGACTAGCGGGGCCCTACGAGCAGTACTTC	CASSSRLAGPYEQYF
TRBJ2-2	TRBD2	NA	19	TRBV5-4	TGTGCCAGCAGCTTACGCCGGACTAGCGGGGGGGCGGGCACCGGGGAGCTGTTTTTT	CASSLRRTSGGAGTGELFF